Below are 5 T cell receptor beta chains sequenced from a single sample in a study of shared clonotypes between healthy human individuals. Assay: immunoSEQ multiplex PCR; the TCRdb copy retains only in-frame clones and omits some. The table lists 1.4 million or so clones, less than 99% of them singletons. The sample was naive CD4+ T cells sorted from blood. Documented subset: CD45RA+ positively selected. These receptors were collected from a man aged 25 to 40 in good health.

This chain uses TRBV11-3 with TRBJ2-7; 11 bases line up with TRBD2. This CDR3 has 15 amino acids. The germline gives CDR1 SGHNT, CDR2 YENEEA. J was trimmed by 5 bases and V by 5 bases; bases with no gene match: 8. CDR3 region: CASSRQPGLADEQYF. DNA of the CDR3: TGTGCCAGCAGCCGACAACCGGGACTAGCGGACGAGCAGTACTTC. Combining the CDR3 with reference TRBV11-3 and TRBJ2-7 gives the whole variable domain EAGVVQSPRYKIIEKKQPVAFWCNPISGHNTLYWYLQNLGQGPELLIRYENEEAVDDSQLPKDRFSAERLKGVDSTLKIQPAELGDSAVYLCASSRQPGLADEQYFGPGTRLTVT.

This clone was picked up one time. The chain joins TRBV7-2 to TRBJ2-7, with a weak D call TRBD1 (6 bases). This CDR3 has 14 residues. Germline lookup yields CDR1 SGHTA and CDR2 FQGNSA. The germline V and J ends were trimmed by 5 bases and 0 bases, with 11 bases remaining between them. The CDR3 region has the DNA TGTGCCAGCAGCCCGGACAGACGCTCCTACGAGCAGTACTTC. This sequence encodes CASSPDRRSYEQYF.

Of note for this clone: The same CDR3 also results from other DNA sequences found in this sample. The chain is built from TRBV19 and TRBJ2-7, with TRBD1 matching 10 bases. The CDR3 covers 15 residues. J gave up 5 bases and V 6 bases, and 10 bases lay outside the gene matches. Per the germline V gene, CDR1 is LNHDA and CDR2 is SQIVND (reference sequence). CDR3 protein: CASSPARDRGHEQYF. In DNA, the CDR3 is TGTGCCAGTAGCCCCGCCCGGGACAGGGGCCACGAGCAGTACTTC.

Details on this clone: The sample has other DNA sequences that encode this CDR3 too. V and J are TRBV9 and TRBJ1-2; D is unclear. The CDR3 has 14 residues. Trimming removed 0 bases at V and 2 bases at J, with 8 bases between. Germline V gives CDR1 SGDLS, CDR2 YYNGEE. CDR3 sequence reads: CASSVGRGNYGYTF. CDR3 DNA sequence: TGTGCCAGCAGCGTAGGTAGAGGGAACTATGGCTACACCTTC.

The count of this clone is one. The rearrangement uses TRBV6-6 and TRBJ2-7; a possible D gene is TRBD1 (5 bases). Germline V lookup: CDR1 MNHNY, CDR2 SVGAGI (reference sequence). Between the trimmed V and J ends, which lost 2 bases and 1 base, there was a span of 9 bases. The CDR3 totals 14 residues. The CDR3 DNA is TGTGCCAGCAGTTACGCCGACAGTTCCTACGAGCAGTACTTC. It specifies CASSYADSSYEQYF.